The rows below give T cell receptor beta chains drawn from one sample of a study of siplizumab effects on memory and regulatory T cells. TCRdb keeps only in-frame clones here, not all; method: immunoSEQ multiplex PCR. Of about 110,000 clones in the sample, 93% were seen once. The source material was CD4+ T cells sorted from blood. These receptors all come from a human donor in good health. CDR3s include the opening cysteine and the closing phenylalanine or tryptophan. A D gene is named only where the DNA matches it firmly. Rows give clone size only sometimes, using once, few, many, or a class for an expanded clone.

>TRBV4-1|TRBD1|.|TRBJ2-1
CASSFRDRVVGEQFF
TGCGCCAGCAGCTTCAGGGACAGGGTCGTAGGGGAGCAGTTCTTC
>TRBV30|.|once|TRBJ2-7
CAWSYDQRQYF
TGTGCCTGGAGTTACGATCAACGGCAGTACTTC
>TRBV7-2|.|.|TRBJ1-5
CASSLVLEQPQHF
TGTGCCAGCAGCTTAGTTCTTGAACAGCCCCAGCATTTT
>TRBV29-1|.|.|TRBJ2-5
CSVRREETQYF
TGCAGCGTAAGGCGCGAAGAGACCCAGTACTTC
>TRBV5-6|.|.|TRBJ2-3
CASSFYTDTQYF
TGTGCCAGCAGCTTCTACACAGATACGCAGTATTTT
>TRBV2|.|.|TRBJ2-3
CAYRDTQYF
TGTGCGTATAGGGATACGCAGTATTTT
>TRBV6-5|.|.|TRBJ2-3
CASSYRFTDTQYF
TGTGCCAGCAGTTACAGATTCACAGATACGCAGTATTTT
>TRBV19|TRBD1|.|TRBJ1-2
CASAWTGGPDYGYTF
TGTGCCAGTGCGTGGACAGGGGGACCAGACTATGGCTACACCTTC
>TRBV11-2|.|.|TRBJ1-1
CASSFWKGLTEAFF
TGTGCCAGCAGCTTTTGGAAGGGGTTAACTGAAGCTTTCTTT
>TRBV6-5|.|.|TRBJ1-1
CASSYVGRGTEAFF
TGTGCCAGCAGTTACGTGGGACGTGGCACTGAAGCTTTCTTT
>TRBV27|TRBD1|.|TRBJ1-2
CASSRGQGSYGYTF
TGTGCCAGCAGTCGCGGACAGGGGTCCTATGGCTACACCTTC
>TRBV5-3|TRBD1|.|TRBJ2-7
CARSFQDRSSYEQYF
TGTGCCAGAAGCTTCCAGGACAGGAGCTCCTACGAGCAGTACTTC
>TRBV12-5|TRBD1|.|TRBJ1-2
CASGLGTGGVESYGYTF
TGTGCTAGTGGTCTAGGGACAGGGGGTGTTGAGAGCTATGGCTACACCTTC
>TRBV7-2|TRBD2|.|TRBJ2-4
CASSFLPAGGVAKNIQYF
TGTGCCAGCAGCTTTTTACCAGCGGGAGGTGTAGCCAAAAACATTCAGTACTTC
>TRBV27|TRBD1|.|TRBJ2-3
CASSLRDRAPDTQYF
TGTGCCAGCAGTTTAAGGGACAGGGCCCCAGATACGCAGTATTTT
>TRBV6-1|TRBD1|.|TRBJ1-5
CASRRQGGQPQHF
TGTGCCAGCCGTCGACAGGGCGGACAGCCCCAGCATTTT
>TRBV19|.|.|TRBJ1-3
CASSIQRQGRIGNTIYF
TGTGCCAGTAGTATACAGCGGCAGGGGAGGATTGGAAACACCATATATTTT
>TRBV4-1|.|.|TRBJ2-3
CASSPRAPRGTDTQYF
TGCGCCAGCAGCCCTAGGGCCCCAAGAGGGACAGATACGCAGTATTTT
>TRBV4-2|.|.|TRBJ1-3
CASSQELGWNTIYF
TGTGCCAGCAGCCAAGAGTTAGGGTGGAACACCATATATTTT
>TRBV2|TRBD1|.|TRBJ2-7
CASSERGQQYF
TGTGCCAGCAGTGAAAGGGGGCAGCAGTACTTC
>TRBV7-2|.|.|TRBJ1-4
CASSYQSGEKLFF
TGTGCCAGCAGCTACCAATCCGGTGAAAAACTGTTTTTT
>TRBV11-2|TRBD1|.|TRBJ1-1
CASSFLSFRGDTEAFF
TGTGCCAGCAGCTTCCTGTCCTTCAGGGGGGACACTGAAGCTTTCTTT